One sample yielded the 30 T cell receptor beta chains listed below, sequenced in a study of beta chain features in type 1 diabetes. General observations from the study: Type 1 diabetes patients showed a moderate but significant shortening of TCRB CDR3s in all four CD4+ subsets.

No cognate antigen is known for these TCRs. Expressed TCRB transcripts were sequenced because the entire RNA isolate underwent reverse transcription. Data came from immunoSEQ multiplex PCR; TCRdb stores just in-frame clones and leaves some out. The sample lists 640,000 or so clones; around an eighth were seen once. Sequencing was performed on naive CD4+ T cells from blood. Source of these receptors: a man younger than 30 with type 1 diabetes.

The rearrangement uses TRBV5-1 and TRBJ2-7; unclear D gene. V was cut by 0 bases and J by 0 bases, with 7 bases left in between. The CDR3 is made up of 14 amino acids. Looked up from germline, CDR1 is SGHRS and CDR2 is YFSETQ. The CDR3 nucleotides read TGCGCCAGCAGCTTGGAGGCTCACTCCTACGAGCAGTACTTC. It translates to CASSLEAHSYEQYF.

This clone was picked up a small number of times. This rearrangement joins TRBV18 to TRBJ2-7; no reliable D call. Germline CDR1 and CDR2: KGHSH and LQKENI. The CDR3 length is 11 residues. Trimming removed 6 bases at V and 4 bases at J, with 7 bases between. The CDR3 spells CASSEPYEQYF. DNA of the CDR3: TGTGCCAGCTCGGAACCTTACGAGCAGTACTTC.

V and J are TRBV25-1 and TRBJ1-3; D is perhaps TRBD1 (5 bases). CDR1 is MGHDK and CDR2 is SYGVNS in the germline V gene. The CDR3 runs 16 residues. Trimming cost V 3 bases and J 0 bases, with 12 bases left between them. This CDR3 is CASSDLGRGSGNTIYF. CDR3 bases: TGTGCCAGCAGTGACTTGGGGCGGGGCTCTGGAAACACCATATATTTT.

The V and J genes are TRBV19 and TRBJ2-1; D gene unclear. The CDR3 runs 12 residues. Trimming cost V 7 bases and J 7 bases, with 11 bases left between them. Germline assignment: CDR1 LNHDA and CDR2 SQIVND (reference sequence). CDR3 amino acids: CASTGALNEQFF. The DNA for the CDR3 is TGTGCCAGTACCGGCGCTTTAAATGAGCAGTTCTTC.

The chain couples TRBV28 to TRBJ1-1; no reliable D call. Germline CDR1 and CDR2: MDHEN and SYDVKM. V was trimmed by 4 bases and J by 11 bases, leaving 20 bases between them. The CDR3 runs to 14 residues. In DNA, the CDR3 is TGTGCCAGCAGTTCGGCTACGTTACAGTTTAACGCTTTCTTT. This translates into CASSSATLQFNAFF. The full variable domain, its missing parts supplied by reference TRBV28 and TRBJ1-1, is DVKVTQSSRYLVKRTGEKVFLECVQDMDHENMFWYRQDPGLGLRLIYFSYDVKMKEKGDIPEGYSVSREKKERFSLILESASTNQTSMYLCASSSATLQFNAFFGQGTRLTVV.

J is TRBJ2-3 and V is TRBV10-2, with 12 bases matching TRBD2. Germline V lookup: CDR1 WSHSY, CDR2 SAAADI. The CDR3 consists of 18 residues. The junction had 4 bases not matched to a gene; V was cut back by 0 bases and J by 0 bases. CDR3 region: CASSESPGLAGSTDTQYF. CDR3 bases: TGCGCCAGCAGTGAGTCTCCCGGACTAGCGGGGAGCACAGATACGCAGTATTTT.

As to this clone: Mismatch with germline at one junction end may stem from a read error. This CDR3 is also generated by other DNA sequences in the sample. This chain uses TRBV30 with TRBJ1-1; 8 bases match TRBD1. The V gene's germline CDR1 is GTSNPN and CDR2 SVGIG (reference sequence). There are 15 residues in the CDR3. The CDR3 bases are TGTGCCTGGATTTTCTCGGACAGGGTGGGCACTGAAGCCTTCTTT. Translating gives CAWIFSDRVGTEAFF.

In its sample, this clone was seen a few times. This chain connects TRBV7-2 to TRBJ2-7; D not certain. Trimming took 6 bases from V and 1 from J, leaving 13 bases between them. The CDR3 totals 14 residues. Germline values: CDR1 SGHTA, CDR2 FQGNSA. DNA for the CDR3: TGTGCCAGCAGTCTTGCTGCAGGTTCCTACGAGCAGTACTTC. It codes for CASSLAAGSYEQYF.

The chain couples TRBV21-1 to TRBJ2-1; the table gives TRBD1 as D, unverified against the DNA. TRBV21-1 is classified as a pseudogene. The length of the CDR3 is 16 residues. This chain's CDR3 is CASSKGGRTDPNEQFF. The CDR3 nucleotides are TGTGCCAGCAGCAAAGGTGGTAGGACAGACCCCAATGAGCAGTTCTTC.

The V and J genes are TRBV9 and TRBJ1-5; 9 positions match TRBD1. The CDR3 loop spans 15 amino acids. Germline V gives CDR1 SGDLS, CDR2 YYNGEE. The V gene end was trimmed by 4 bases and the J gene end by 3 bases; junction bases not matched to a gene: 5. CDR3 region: CASSPDRGDNQPQHF. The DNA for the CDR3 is TGTGCCAGCAGCCCCGACAGGGGGGACAATCAGCCCCAGCATTTT.

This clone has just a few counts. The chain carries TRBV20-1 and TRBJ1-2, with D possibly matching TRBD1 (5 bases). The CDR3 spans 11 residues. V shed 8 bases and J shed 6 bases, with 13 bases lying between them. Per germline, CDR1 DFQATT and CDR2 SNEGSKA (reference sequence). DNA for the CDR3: TGCAGTTGTGACAGAAGAAATGGCTACACCTTC. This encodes CSCDRRNGYTF.

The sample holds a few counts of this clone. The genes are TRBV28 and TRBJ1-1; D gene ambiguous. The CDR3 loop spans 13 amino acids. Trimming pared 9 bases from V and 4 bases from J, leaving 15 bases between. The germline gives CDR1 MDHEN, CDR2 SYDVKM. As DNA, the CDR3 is TGTGCCAGTCTTATGACCGAGGCCACTGAAGCTTTCTTT. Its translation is CASLMTEATEAFF.

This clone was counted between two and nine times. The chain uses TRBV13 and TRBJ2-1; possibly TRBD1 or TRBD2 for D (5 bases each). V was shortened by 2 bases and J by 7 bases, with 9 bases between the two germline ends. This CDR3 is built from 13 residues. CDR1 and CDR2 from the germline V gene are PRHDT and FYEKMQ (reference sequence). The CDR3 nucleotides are TGTGCCAGCAGCTTAAGGGACCCGAATGAGCAGTTCTTC. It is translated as CASSLRDPNEQFF. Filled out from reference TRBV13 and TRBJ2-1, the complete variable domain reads AAGVIQSPRHLIKEKRETATLKCYPIPRHDTVYWYQQGPGQDPQFLISFYEKMQSDKGSIPDRFSAQQFSDYHSELNMSSLELGDSALYFCASSLRDPNEQFFGPGTRLTVL.

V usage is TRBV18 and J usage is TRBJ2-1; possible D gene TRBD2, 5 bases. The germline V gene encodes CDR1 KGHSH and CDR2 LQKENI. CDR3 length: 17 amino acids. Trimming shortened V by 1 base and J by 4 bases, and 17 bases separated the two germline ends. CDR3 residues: CASSPLKGKSGYNEQFF. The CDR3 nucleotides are TGTGCCAGCTCACCACTAAAGGGAAAAAGCGGATACAATGAGCAGTTCTTC.

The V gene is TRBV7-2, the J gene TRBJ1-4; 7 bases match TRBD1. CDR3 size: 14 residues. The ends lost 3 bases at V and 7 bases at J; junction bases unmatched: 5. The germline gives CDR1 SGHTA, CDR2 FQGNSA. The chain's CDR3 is CASSFGTVGEKLFF. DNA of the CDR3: TGTGCCAGCAGCTTTGGGACAGTGGGTGAAAAACTGTTTTTT.

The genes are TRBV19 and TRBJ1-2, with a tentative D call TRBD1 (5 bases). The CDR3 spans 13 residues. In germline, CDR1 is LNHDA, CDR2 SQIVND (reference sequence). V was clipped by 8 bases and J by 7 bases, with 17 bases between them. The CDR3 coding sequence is TGTGCCAGTCTGAAGAGAGGGGCTGGTGGCTACACCTTC. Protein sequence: CASLKRGAGGYTF.

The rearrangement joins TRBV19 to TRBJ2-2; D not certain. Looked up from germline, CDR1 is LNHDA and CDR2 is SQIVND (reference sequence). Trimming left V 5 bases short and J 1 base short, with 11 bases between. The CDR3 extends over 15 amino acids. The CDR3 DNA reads TGTGCCAGTAGTTTAATGCTGGGGAACACCGGGGAGCTGTTTTTT. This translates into CASSLMLGNTGELFF. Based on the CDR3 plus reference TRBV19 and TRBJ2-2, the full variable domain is DGGITQSPKYLFRKEGQNVTLSCEQNLNHDAMYWYRQDPGQGLRLIYYSQIVNDFQKGDIAEGYSVSREKKESFPLTVTSAQKNPTAFYLCASSLMLGNTGELFFGEGSRLTVL.

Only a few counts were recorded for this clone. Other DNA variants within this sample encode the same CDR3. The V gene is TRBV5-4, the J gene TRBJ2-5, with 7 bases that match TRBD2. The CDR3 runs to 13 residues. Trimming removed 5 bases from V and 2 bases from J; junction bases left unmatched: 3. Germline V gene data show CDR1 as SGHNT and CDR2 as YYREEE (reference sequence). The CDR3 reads CASRSGTQETQYF. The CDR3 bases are TGTGCCAGCAGAAGCGGGACTCAAGAGACCCAGTACTTC. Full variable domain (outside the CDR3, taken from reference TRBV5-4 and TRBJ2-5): ETGVTQSPTHLIKTRGQQVTLRCSSQSGHNTVSWYQQALGQGPQFIFQYYREEENGRGNFPPRFSGLQFPNYSSELNVNALELDDSALYLCASRSGTQETQYFGPGTRLLVL.

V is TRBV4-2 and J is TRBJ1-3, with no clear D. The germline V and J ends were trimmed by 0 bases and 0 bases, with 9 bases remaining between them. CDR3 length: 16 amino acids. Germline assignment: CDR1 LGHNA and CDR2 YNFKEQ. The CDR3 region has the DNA TGTGCCAGCAGCCAAGATACAGCAGGCTCTGGAAACACCATATATTTT. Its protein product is CASSQDTAGSGNTIYF.

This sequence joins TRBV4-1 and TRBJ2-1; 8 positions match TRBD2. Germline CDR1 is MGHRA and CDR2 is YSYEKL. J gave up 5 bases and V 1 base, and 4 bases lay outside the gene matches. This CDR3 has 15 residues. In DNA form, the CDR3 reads TGCGCCAGCAGCCAAGCAGGAGCGGGGGACAATGAGCAGTTCTTC. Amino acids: CASSQAGAGDNEQFF.

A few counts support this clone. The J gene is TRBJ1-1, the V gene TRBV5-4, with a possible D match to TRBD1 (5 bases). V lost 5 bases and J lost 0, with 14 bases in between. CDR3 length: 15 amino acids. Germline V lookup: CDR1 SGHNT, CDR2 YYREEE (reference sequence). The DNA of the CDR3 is TGTGCCAGCAGAGACAGAGGGCTCTTGAACACTGAAGCTTTCTTT. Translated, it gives CASRDRGLLNTEAFF. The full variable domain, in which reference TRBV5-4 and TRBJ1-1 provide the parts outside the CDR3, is ETGVTQSPTHLIKTRGQQVTLRCSSQSGHNTVSWYQQALGQGPQFIFQYYREEENGRGNFPPRFSGLQFPNYSSELNVNALELDDSALYLCASRDRGLLNTEAFFGQGTRLTVV.

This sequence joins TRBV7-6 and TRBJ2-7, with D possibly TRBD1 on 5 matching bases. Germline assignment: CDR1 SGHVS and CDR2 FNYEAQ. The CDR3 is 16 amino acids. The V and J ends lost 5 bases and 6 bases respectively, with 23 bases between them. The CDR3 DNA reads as TGTGCCAGCAGCCCTCGACCCGATGTACCAGGGCCCGAGCAGTACTTC. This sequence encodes CASSPRPDVPGPEQYF.

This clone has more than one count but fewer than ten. The CDR3 here is CASRDGQADYGYTF. The CDR3 nucleotides read TGTGCCAGCAGGGACGGACAGGCGGACTATGGCTACACCTTC. The chain combines TRBV27 with TRBJ1-2; 7 bases fit TRBD1. J gave up 3 bases and V 6 bases, and 7 bases lay outside the gene matches. Per the germline V gene, CDR1 is MNHEY and CDR2 is SMNVEV (reference sequence). The CDR3 totals 14 residues.

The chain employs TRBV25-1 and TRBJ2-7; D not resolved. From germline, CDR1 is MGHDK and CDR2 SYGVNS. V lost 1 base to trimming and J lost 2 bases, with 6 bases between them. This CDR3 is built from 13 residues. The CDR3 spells CASSESTPYEQYF. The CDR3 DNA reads TGTGCCAGCAGTGAATCGACGCCCTACGAGCAGTACTTC.

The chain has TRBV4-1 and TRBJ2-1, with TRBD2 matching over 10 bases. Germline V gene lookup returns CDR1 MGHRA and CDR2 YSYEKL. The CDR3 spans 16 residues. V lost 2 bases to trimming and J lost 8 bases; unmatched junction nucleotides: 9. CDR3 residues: CASSQRRSGGADEQFF. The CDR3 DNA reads TGCGCCAGCAGCCAAAGGAGGAGCGGGGGGGCGGATGAGCAGTTCTTC.

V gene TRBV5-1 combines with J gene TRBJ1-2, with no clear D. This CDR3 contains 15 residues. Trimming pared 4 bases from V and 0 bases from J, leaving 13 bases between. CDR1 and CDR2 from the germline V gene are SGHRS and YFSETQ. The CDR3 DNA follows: TGCGCCAGCAGCCGAGGAGATACCGCTAACTATGGCTACACCTTC. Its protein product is CASSRGDTANYGYTF.

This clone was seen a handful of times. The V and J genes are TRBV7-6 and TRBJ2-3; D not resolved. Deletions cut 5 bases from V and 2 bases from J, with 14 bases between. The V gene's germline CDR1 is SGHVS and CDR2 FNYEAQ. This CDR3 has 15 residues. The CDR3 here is CASSLEAAITDTQYF. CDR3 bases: TGTGCCAGCAGCCTCGAGGCAGCCATCACAGATACGCAGTATTTT.

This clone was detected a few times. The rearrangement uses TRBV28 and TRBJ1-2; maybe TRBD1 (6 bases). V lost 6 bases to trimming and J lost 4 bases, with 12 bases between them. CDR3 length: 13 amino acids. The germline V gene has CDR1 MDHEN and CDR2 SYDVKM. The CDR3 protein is CASSIQGAYGYTF. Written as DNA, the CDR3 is TGTGCCAGCAGCATACAGGGCGCCTATGGCTACACCTTC.

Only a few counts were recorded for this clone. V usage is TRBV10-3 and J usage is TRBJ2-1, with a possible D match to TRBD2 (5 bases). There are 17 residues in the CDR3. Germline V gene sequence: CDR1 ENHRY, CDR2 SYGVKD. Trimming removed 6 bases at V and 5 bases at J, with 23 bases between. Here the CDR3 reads CAIRKSEAGVLDNEQFF. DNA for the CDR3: TGTGCCATCAGGAAATCGGAGGCAGGCGTTTTGGACAATGAGCAGTTCTTC.

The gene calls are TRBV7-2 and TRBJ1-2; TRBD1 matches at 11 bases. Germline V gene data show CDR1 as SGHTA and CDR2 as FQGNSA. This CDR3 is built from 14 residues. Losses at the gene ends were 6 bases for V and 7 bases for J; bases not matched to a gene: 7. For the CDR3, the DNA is TGTGCCAGCAGACCCCGGACAGGGGGCTCTGGCTACACCTTC. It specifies CASRPRTGGSGYTF.